A single sample is the source of the 5 T cell receptor beta chains below, sequenced in a study of radiation and T cells in renal cell carcinoma. Time point given: blood 4 weeks post-SBRT, at nephrectomy. Treatment reported: 15 Gy SBRT to primary tumor, nephrectomy 4 weeks later. TCRdb's copy holds only in-frame clones and misses some; the assay was immunoSEQ multiplex PCR. The sample holds 140,000 or so clones, about 88% seen once. The sample consisted of blood, taken from a patient whose treatment included radiotherapy and nephrectomy. Receptors originate from a woman between 45 and 65 years old with renal cell carcinoma.

The chain links TRBV5-4 to TRBJ2-5; possible D gene TRBD2, 6 bases. V lost 4 bases and J 5 bases, leaving 18 bases between the germline ends. Germline lookup yields CDR1 SGHNT and CDR2 YYREEE (reference sequence). CDR3 size: 15 residues. This CDR3 is CASSRSLGGVETQYF. Written as DNA, the CDR3 is TGTGCCAGCAGCCGGTCGCTTGGCGGGGTTGAGACCCAGTACTTC.

This chain joins TRBV28 and TRBJ1-1; the match to TRBD1 covers 9 bases. The CDR3 length is 14 residues. With 7 bases clipped from V and 5 bases from J, the junction kept 8 bases outside the gene matches. The germline V gene encodes CDR1 MDHEN and CDR2 SYDVKM. The CDR3 nucleotides are TGTGCCAGCAAGACGGGACAGGGAATGACTGAAGCTTTCTTT. Protein sequence: CASKTGQGMTEAFF.

The chain recombines TRBV9 with TRBJ2-1; 15 bases are a match to TRBD2. Germline CDR1 SGDLS, CDR2 YYNGEE. The CDR3 totals 17 residues. V was pared by 0 bases and J by 9 bases, with 7 bases of the junction left unmatched. The CDR3 is CASSVGTSGGARGEQFF. CDR3 in DNA: TGTGCCAGCAGCGTAGGGACTAGCGGGGGGGCCAGGGGTGAGCAGTTCTTC.

The J gene is TRBJ1-2, the V gene TRBV11-2, with D possibly matching TRBD1 (5 bases). CDR3 length: 15 amino acids. Trimming cost V 4 bases and J 6 bases, with 18 bases left between them. CDR1 and CDR2 from the germline V gene are SGHAT and FQNNGV. The CDR3 DNA reads TGTGCCAGCAGCTGGGCTAGGGCGGCGGGGGATGGCTACACCTTC. Its translation is CASSWARAAGDGYTF.

The chain recombines TRBV5-6 with TRBJ2-1, with 7 bases aligning to TRBD1. The CDR3 loop spans 17 amino acids. Germline loops: CDR1 SGHDT, CDR2 YYEEEE. Trimming removed 5 bases from V and 0 bases from J; junction bases left unmatched: 11. The CDR3 loop is CASSSNYRGSSYNEQFF. The CDR3 DNA follows: TGTGCCAGCAGTTCGAACTACAGGGGAAGCTCCTACAATGAGCAGTTCTTC.